What follows are 32 T cell receptor beta chains derived from one specimen sequenced in a study of shared clonotypes between healthy human individuals. Sequenced by immunoSEQ multiplex PCR; TCRdb stores in-frame clones only, minus some. The table shows roughly 380,000 clones, with 90% to 97% occurring only once. Sequencing was carried out using memory CD8+ T cells sorted from blood. The subset: CD45RO+ cells pooled with CCR7-negative TemRA cells. Every receptor here comes from a young man in good health.

The chain couples TRBV10-3 to TRBJ1-3; D is unresolved. Germline CDR1 is ENHRY and CDR2 is SYGVKD. This CDR3 spans 13 amino acids. Trimming shortened V by 7 bases and J by 0 bases, and 7 bases separated the two germline ends. The CDR3 region has the DNA TGTGCCATCACGGCCCGCTCTGGAAACACCATATATTTT. It translates to CAITARSGNTIYF.

This chain connects TRBV13 to TRBJ2-7; the match to TRBD1 covers 11 bases. The CDR3 spans 15 residues. Trimming at V came to 5 bases and at J to 6 bases, leaving 9 bases not matched to a gene. In germline, CDR1 is PRHDT, CDR2 FYEKMQ (reference sequence). The CDR3 DNA reads as TGTGCCAGCAGCCCCTACGGACAGGGGGCTTTCGAGCAGTACTTC. It specifies CASSPYGQGAFEQYF.

In its sample, this clone was seen once. This rearrangement joins TRBV19 to TRBJ2-1, with TRBD1 matching 9 bases. Germline-derived CDR1 and CDR2 are LNHDA and SQIVND (reference sequence). V dropped 9 bases and J dropped 9; count of bases not matched to a gene: 6. The CDR3 is 12 residues long. CDR3: CASRDRVGEQFF. The CDR3, as DNA: TGTGCCAGCCGGGACAGGGTAGGTGAGCAGTTCTTC.

The V call is TRBV5-6, the J call TRBJ2-7, with 8 bases that match TRBD2. Trimming took 2 bases from V and 1 from J; bases not matched to a gene: 8. In germline, CDR1 is SGHDT, CDR2 YYEEEE. This CDR3 has 16 residues. CDR3 protein: CASSFLKTSGSYEQYF. The CDR3 DNA reads TGTGCCAGCAGCTTTTTAAAAACTAGCGGATCCTACGAGCAGTACTTC.

V gene TRBV18 combines with J gene TRBJ2-3; possible D gene TRBD1, 5 bases. V was shortened by 3 bases and J by 1 base, with 14 bases between the two germline ends. The CDR3 totals 16 residues. In germline, CDR1 is KGHSH, CDR2 LQKENI. Here the CDR3 reads CASSPNPGARTDTQYF. CDR3 nucleotides: TGTGCCAGCTCACCCAACCCTGGGGCCCGCACAGATACGCAGTATTTT.

The chain links TRBV29-1 to TRBJ2-7; D is tentatively TRBD1 or TRBD2 (5 bases each). The CDR3 runs 10 residues. Trimming shortened V by 7 bases and J by 6 bases, and 10 bases separated the two germline ends. Germline-derived CDR1 and CDR2 are SQVTM and ANQGSEA. The CDR3 DNA is TGCAGCGCCTGGGACGGCGAGCAGTACTTC. Encoded protein: CSAWDGEQYF.

This clone was counted a single time. This chain connects TRBV5-1 to TRBJ1-3; maybe TRBD1 (5 bases). CDR3 length: 15 amino acids. The germline gives CDR1 SGHRS, CDR2 YFSETQ. Trimming removed 5 bases at V and 0 bases at J, with 12 bases between. The CDR3: CASRGQGTSGNTIYF. The CDR3 DNA is TGCGCCAGCAGGGGGCAGGGTACCTCTGGAAACACCATATATTTT.

The chain carries TRBV6-5 and TRBJ2-7, with 7 bases lining up with TRBD2. Germline CDR1 is MNHEY and CDR2 is SVGAGI. J lost 7 bases, V lost 0 bases, and 12 bases had no gene match. The CDR3 has 16 residues. As DNA, the CDR3 is TGTGCCAGCAGTTACTCGATCTTGGCGGGAGAAAGTGAGCAGTACTTC. Translated, it gives CASSYSILAGESEQYF.

J is TRBJ2-7 and V is TRBV13; the D gene is possibly TRBD1 (6 bases). V gave up 2 bases and J gave up 3 bases, with 20 bases separating them. The CDR3 is 17 amino acids. In germline, CDR1 is PRHDT, CDR2 FYEKMQ (reference sequence). This chain's CDR3 is CASSLTPANRAFYEQYF. Written as DNA, the CDR3 is TGTGCCAGCAGCTTAACCCCCGCGAACAGGGCCTTCTACGAGCAGTACTTC.

The rearrangement joins TRBV5-1 to TRBJ2-7; 7 bases are shared with TRBD2. CDR3 length: 15 amino acids. The junction had 7 bases not matched to a gene; V was cut back by 0 bases and J by 4 bases. CDR1 is SGHRS and CDR2 is YFSETQ in the germline V gene. As DNA, the CDR3 is TGCGCCAGCAGCTTGGCCCCTAGCGGTCCTTACGAGCAGTACTTC. The encoded protein is CASSLAPSGPYEQYF.

This sequence joins TRBV7-3 and TRBJ1-1; 8 bases are a match to TRBD1. The junction had 7 bases not matched to a gene; V was cut back by 2 bases and J by 11 bases. The CDR3 is 13 amino acids. Germline V CDR1 and CDR2: SGHTA, FQGTGA. CDR3 in amino acids: CASSLSRGRDAFF. The CDR3 nucleotides are TGTGCCAGCAGCTTATCCAGGGGGCGCGACGCTTTCTTT.

The chain has TRBV18 and TRBJ2-7; 8 bases line up with TRBD1. V lost 2 bases to trimming and J lost 4 bases; unmatched junction nucleotides: 10. This CDR3 has 16 amino acids. Germline V CDR1 and CDR2: KGHSH, LQKENI. This CDR3 is CASSPGPPGGLYEQYF. The CDR3 bases are TGTGCCAGCTCACCAGGCCCGCCAGGGGGCCTATACGAGCAGTACTTC.

This chain links TRBV25-1 with TRBJ1-2; D is uncertain. With 5 bases removed from V and 6 bases from J, the gap between germline ends came to 13 bases. Germline V lookup: CDR1 MGHDK, CDR2 SYGVNS. The CDR3 is made up of 13 amino acids. The CDR3 reads CASSTGGRNGYTF. CDR3 nucleotide sequence: TGTGCCAGCAGTACGGGTGGCCGAAATGGCTACACCTTC.

The V and J genes are TRBV9 and TRBJ2-1, with 12 bases lining up with TRBD2. The CDR3 sequence is 16 residues long. Germline V gene lookup returns CDR1 SGDLS and CDR2 YYNGEE. The trim removed 4 bases at V and 1 base at J, leaving 3 bases unmatched. The CDR3 reads CASSRTSGTSYNEQFF. DNA for the CDR3: TGTGCCAGCAGCCGGACTAGCGGGACATCCTACAATGAGCAGTTCTTC. Full variable domain (outside the CDR3, taken from reference TRBV9 and TRBJ2-1): DSGVTQTPKHLITATGQRVTLRCSPRSGDLSVYWYQQSLDQGLQFLIQYYNGEERAKGNILERFSAQQFPDLHSELNLSSLELGDSALYFCASSRTSGTSYNEQFFGPGTRLTVL.

V gene TRBV5-6 combines with J gene TRBJ2-3; D is ambiguous. There are 12 residues in the CDR3. Between the trimmed V and J ends, which lost 2 bases and 6 bases, there was a span of 7 bases. Germline V gene lookup returns CDR1 SGHDT and CDR2 YYEEEE. In DNA form, the CDR3 reads TGTGCCAGCAGCTTCCAGCAGGATACGCAGTATTTT. Residues: CASSFQQDTQYF.

This chain links TRBV9 with TRBJ2-7; 7 bases map to TRBD1. The J segment lost 6 bases and the V segment lost 4 bases, leaving 7 bases of the junction unmatched. CDR1 and CDR2 from the germline V gene are SGDLS and YYNGEE. The CDR3 runs to 13 residues. The CDR3, as DNA: TGTGCCAGCAGCCCAGAAGACAGGGTCGAGCAGTACTTC. Translating gives CASSPEDRVEQYF.

This rearrangement joins TRBV6-4 to TRBJ2-5; D assignment may be TRBD1 or TRBD2 (5 bases each). The CDR3 loop spans 13 amino acids. V was pared by 7 bases and J by 5 bases, with 14 bases between. Germline values: CDR1 MRHNA, CDR2 SNTAGT. This CDR3 reads CASNEGWVETQYF. As DNA, the CDR3 is TGTGCCAGCAATGAGGGGTGGGTCGAGACCCAGTACTTC.

The rearrangement uses TRBV27 and TRBJ2-7; D might be TRBD1 (7 bases). CDR1 MNHEY and CDR2 SMNVEV come from the germline V gene (reference sequence). CDR3 length: 15 amino acids. Trimming removed 4 bases from V and 3 bases from J, with 16 bases in between. CDR3: CASSSMGGQFYEQYF. CDR3 DNA sequence: TGTGCCAGCAGTTCCATGGGGGGACAGTTCTACGAGCAGTACTTC.

V gene TRBV7-2 combines with J gene TRBJ2-5; D is unclear. V was pared by 5 bases and J by 2 bases, with 9 bases between. This CDR3 has 13 amino acids. CDR1 and CDR2 (germline): SGHTA, FQGNSA. The CDR3 region is CASSQQTQETQYF. The CDR3 DNA reads TGTGCCAGCAGCCAGCAAACTCAAGAGACCCAGTACTTC.

This rearrangement joins TRBV6-5 to TRBJ2-2, with D perhaps assigned TRBD1 or TRBD2 (6 bases each). CDR1 and CDR2 (germline): MNHEY, SVGAGI. CDR3 length equals 15 residues. With 10 bases removed from V and 8 bases from J, the gap between germline ends came to 23 bases. CDR3 bases: TGTGCCATCAAAGGGGGGCTCATCCTGACTGGGGAGCTGTTTTTT. Residues: CAIKGGLILTGELFF.

This chain connects TRBV27 to TRBJ2-7; perhaps TRBD1 as D (5 bases). CDR1 is MNHEY, CDR2 SMNVEV, per germline (reference sequence). Deletions cut 1 base from V and 4 bases from J, with 11 bases between. The CDR3 sequence is 14 residues long. CDR3 protein: CASSLYRKAYEQYF. The CDR3 DNA sequence: TGTGCCAGCAGTTTATACAGGAAAGCTTACGAGCAGTACTTC.

CDR3 bases: TGTGCCAGCAGCCCTACCCCCCCTAGCACAGATACGCAGTATTTT. Translating it yields CASSPTPPSTDTQYF. The rearrangement joins TRBV7-9 to TRBJ2-3; the D is unclear. V lost 5 bases, J lost 0 bases, and 12 bases lay in between. The CDR3 covers 15 residues. Germline CDR1 reads SEHNR; CDR2 reads FQNEAQ (reference sequence).

The chain has TRBV5-1 and TRBJ2-7, with unresolved D. The germline gives CDR1 SGHRS, CDR2 YFSETQ. The CDR3 extends over 13 amino acids. V was clipped by 0 bases and J by 0 bases, with 4 bases between them. CDR3 nucleotides: TGCGCCAGCAGCTTGGACACCTCCTACGAGCAGTACTTC. Translation gives CASSLDTSYEQYF. The variable domain in full, with the rest retrieved from reference TRBV5-1 and TRBJ2-7, is KAGVTQTPRYLIKTRGQQVTLSCSPISGHRSVSWYQQTPGQGLQFLFEYFSETQRNKGNFPGRFSGRQFSNSRSEMNVSTLELGDSALYLCASSLDTSYEQYFGPGTRLTVT.

The genes are TRBV28 and TRBJ2-4; weak D call: TRBD1 (5 bases). V was pared by 3 bases and J by 9 bases, with 12 bases between. Looked up from germline, CDR1 is MDHEN and CDR2 is SYDVKM. This CDR3 has 13 residues. The CDR3 bases are TGTGCCAGCAGTTTCGGGCAGGGATTCATTCAGTACTTC. Translating gives CASSFGQGFIQYF.

This clone was seen only a few times. The CDR3 region has the DNA TGCGCCACCACTGACCAAAAGGGCGGGAGAGTTGGTGAGCAGTTCTTC. This gives the protein CATTDQKGGRVGEQFF. V is TRBV10-2 and J is TRBJ2-1, with TRBD2 matching 7 bases. CDR1 is WSHSY, CDR2 SAAADI, per germline. V dropped 10 bases and J dropped 9; count of bases not matched to a gene: 21. The length of the CDR3 is 16 residues.

The chain joins TRBV6-6 to TRBJ1-5; D is perhaps TRBD1 (6 bases). V dropped 7 bases and J dropped 6 bases, with 16 bases sitting between them. Germline V gene lookup returns CDR1 MNHNY and CDR2 SVGAGI (reference sequence). This CDR3 has 14 residues. The CDR3 loop is CASKGQGRGQPQHF. Here the CDR3 DNA reads TGTGCCAGCAAGGGCCAGGGGAGGGGTCAGCCCCAGCATTTT.

The genes are TRBV27 and TRBJ2-2, with no clear D. CDR3 size: 13 residues. Germline V gene lookup returns CDR1 MNHEY and CDR2 SMNVEV (reference sequence). Trimming cost V 4 bases and J 3 bases, with 6 bases left between them. Written as DNA, the CDR3 is TGTGCCAGCAGTTGGAAGCACACCGGGGAGCTGTTTTTT. Translating it yields CASSWKHTGELFF.

The CDR3 coding sequence is TGTGCCAGCAGCGTAGCCCCAGTCGCCTCCTATGGCTACACCTTC. This translates into CASSVAPVASYGYTF. The chain combines TRBV9 with TRBJ1-2; D not resolved. Germline CDR1 SGDLS, CDR2 YYNGEE. CDR3 length equals 15 residues. The V and J ends lost 0 bases and 4 bases respectively, with 13 bases between them.

The CDR3 DNA reads TGCAGCGAGACGGAAGGTACCCTCGGGGAGACCCAGTACTTC. This sequence encodes CSETEGTLGETQYF. This chain joins TRBV29-1 and TRBJ2-5; D ambiguous. Germline loops: CDR1 SQVTM, CDR2 ANQGSEA. Trimming stripped 7 bases from V and 5 bases from J, with 20 bases between. The CDR3 contains 14 residues.

The J gene is TRBJ1-1, the V gene TRBV5-4; D gene uncertain. The CDR3 is 13 residues long. With 2 bases removed from V and 5 bases from J, the gap between germline ends came to 10 bases. Per the germline V gene, CDR1 is SGHNT and CDR2 is YYREEE (reference sequence). CDR3 DNA sequence: TGTGCCAGCAGCTTCGCCGGAGCAACTGAAGCTTTCTTT. It translates to CASSFAGATEAFF.

This clone appeared a single time. The DNA for the CDR3 is TGTGCCAGCAGCCGAGGACAGGCCTTCACAGATCAGCCCCAGCATTTT. It specifies CASSRGQAFTDQPQHF. V and J are TRBV7-9 and TRBJ1-5; 7 positions match TRBD1. After removal of 5 bases from V and 5 bases from J, the junction contained 12 bases not matched to a gene. The germline gives CDR1 SEHNR, CDR2 FQNEAQ (reference sequence). This CDR3 region has 16 residues.

This chain connects TRBV5-6 to TRBJ2-7; 12 bases align to TRBD2. The V and J ends lost 1 base and 5 bases, in that order; junction bases with no gene match: 7. CDR3 length equals 16 residues. Looked up from germline, CDR1 is SGHDT and CDR2 is YYEEEE. The CDR3 protein is CASSLLGTSGRHEQYF. The CDR3 bases are TGTGCCAGCAGCTTGCTGGGCACTAGCGGGAGGCACGAGCAGTACTTC.